The 20 T cell receptor beta chains in this list originate from one sample, sequenced in a study of T cells in Graves' hyperthyroidism and ophthalmopathy. Template material for amplifying TCR beta CDR3 regions consisted of RNA transcripts. First-round RT-PCR of the TCR CDR3 relied on the HTBI primer set. MiXCR was run by TCRdb on the multiplex PCR reads, yielding one entry per CDR3 protein. The sample shows roughly 290,000 distinct CDR3 sequences, approximately 15% of them seen only once. The sequenced sample was blood. These receptors came from a woman in her sixties with Graves' ophthalmopathy.

This clonotype was counted ten times or more. DNA for the CDR3: TGCAGTGCTCGCCCGTTGGCTTATGGCTACACCTTC. It encodes CSARPLAYGYTF. The rearrangement joins TRBV20-1 to TRBJ1-2, with D unresolved. Trimming removed 5 bases from V and 5 bases from J, with 12 bases in between. The CDR3 extends over 12 amino acids. From germline, CDR1 is DFQATT and CDR2 SNEGSKA (reference sequence).

This clonotype was seen repeatedly, ten times or more. The chain carries TRBV27 and TRBJ1-3; D ambiguous. The germline CDR1 and CDR2 sequences are MNHEY and SMNVEV (reference sequence). Deletions cut 2 bases from V and 0 bases from J, with 11 bases between. The CDR3 extends over 16 amino acids. In DNA form, the CDR3 reads TGTGCCAGCAGTTTACAGATGCCGAGCTCTGGAAACACCATATATTTT. Protein sequence: CASSLQMPSSGNTIYF.

This clonotype was seen only a few times. The chain uses TRBV25-1 and TRBJ2-5; 9 nucleotides align to TRBD2. Germline CDR1 and CDR2: MGHDK and SYGVNS. The CDR3 is 15 amino acids. The J segment lost 3 bases and the V segment lost 6 bases, leaving 8 bases of the junction unmatched. CDR3 in DNA: TGTGCCAGCAGCGATCCCGGGACTAGCAAAGAGACCCAGTACTTC. This translates into CASSDPGTSKETQYF.

This clonotype was observed at least ten times. The chain is built from TRBV29-1 and TRBJ2-2; the D call may be TRBD1 or TRBD2 (6 bases each). V lost 6 bases and J 7 bases, leaving 15 bases between the germline ends. Germline assignment: CDR1 SQVTM and CDR2 ANQGSEA. The CDR3 extends over 13 amino acids. The CDR3 protein is CSVLRGRDGELFF. Here the CDR3 DNA reads TGCAGCGTCTTACGGGGGCGGGACGGGGAGCTGTTTTTT.

The table lists this clonotype with many counts. The genes are TRBV6-1 and TRBJ1-2, with 9 bases that match TRBD1. There are 15 residues in the CDR3. Germline loops: CDR1 MNHNS, CDR2 SASEGT. V lost 4 bases, J lost 5 bases, and 8 bases stayed unmatched. In DNA form, the CDR3 reads TGTGCCAGCAGTGGTACCGGGACAGGGACGTATGGCTACACCTTC. This translates into CASSGTGTGTYGYTF.

This clonotype came up many times. The chain employs TRBV6-2 or TRBV6-3 and TRBJ1-6, with D maybe TRBD1 (6 bases). CDR1 and CDR2 from the germline V gene are MNHEY and SVGEGT. The CDR3 has 14 amino acids. The V end lost 4 bases, the J end lost 9 bases, and 13 bases lay between the germline ends. Written as DNA, the CDR3 is TGTGCCAGCAGTTCTACAGGGTTCGGTTCACCCCTCCACTTT. The encoded protein is CASSSTGFGSPLHF.

Ten or more counts support this clonotype. This chain links TRBV20-1 with TRBJ1-5; 9 positions match TRBD1. V gave up 5 bases and J gave up 7 bases; unmatched junction bases: 12. This CDR3 region has 15 residues. The germline CDR1 and CDR2 sequences are DFQATT and SNEGSKA (reference sequence). DNA of the CDR3: TGCAGTGCTGTGACGGGACAGGGTATGCGGCAGCCCCAGCATTTT. Translating gives CSAVTGQGMRQPQHF.

The table lists this clonotype with a few counts. The chain recombines TRBV19 with TRBJ1-1; 8 bases are a match to TRBD1. The germline V gene encodes CDR1 LNHDA and CDR2 SQIVND (reference sequence). The CDR3 has 14 residues. Trimming took 9 bases from V and 0 from J; bases not matched to a gene: 6. In DNA form, the CDR3 reads TGTGCCAGCAACCGGGACAGGCTGAACACTGAAGCTTTCTTT. This sequence encodes CASNRDRLNTEAFF.

This clonotype was counted at least ten times. V gene TRBV7-9 combines with J gene TRBJ1-2; D is uncertain. This CDR3 spans 13 amino acids. Trimming took 8 bases from V and 0 from J, leaving 10 bases between them. Looked up from germline, CDR1 is SEHNR and CDR2 is FQNEAQ (reference sequence). CDR3 residues: CASSSSTNYGYTF. The CDR3 nucleotides read TGTGCCAGCTCGAGCAGTACTAACTATGGCTACACCTTC.

This clonotype was seen many times. V is TRBV3-1 and J is TRBJ2-1; 10 bases match TRBD2. Germline lookup yields CDR1 LGHDT and CDR2 YNNKEL (reference sequence). This CDR3 is built from 16 residues. The V segment lost 4 bases and the J segment 5 bases; nucleotides outside the gene matches: 8. The CDR3: CASSLGLADGDNEQFF. The DNA of the CDR3 is TGTGCCAGCAGCCTTGGACTAGCGGATGGGGACAATGAGCAGTTCTTC.

Ten or more counts support this clonotype. This rearrangement joins TRBV7-2 to TRBJ1-5, with D tentatively TRBD1 (6 bases). From germline, CDR1 is SGHTA and CDR2 FQGNSA. The CDR3 contains 13 residues. Trimming took off 5 bases at V and 5 bases at J, with 10 bases between the two ends. The CDR3 protein is CASSPNRDQPQHF. In DNA form, the CDR3 reads TGTGCCAGCAGCCCCAACAGGGATCAGCCCCAGCATTTT.

The table lists this clonotype with many counts. The chain carries TRBV27 and TRBJ2-1; the D is unclear. Looked up from germline, CDR1 is MNHEY and CDR2 is SMNVEV (reference sequence). Trimming stripped 8 bases from V and 0 bases from J, with 14 bases between. The CDR3 sequence is 15 residues long. The CDR3 reads CASLGLRSSYNEQFF. The CDR3 nucleotides are TGTGCCAGCCTTGGGCTTAGGAGCTCCTACAATGAGCAGTTCTTC.

Ten or more counts support this clonotype. The J gene is TRBJ2-1, the V gene TRBV7-8; 7 nucleotides agree with TRBD2. Germline CDR1 is SGHVS and CDR2 is FQNEAQ. With V trimmed by 5 bases and J by 6 bases, 16 bases remained unmatched. The CDR3 extends over 17 amino acids. For the CDR3, the DNA is TGTGCCAGCAGCCTCTGGACTAGGTCCCGCTTACGCAATGAGCAGTTCTTC. As protein: CASSLWTRSRLRNEQFF.

This clonotype has at least ten counts. The gene calls are TRBV20-1 and TRBJ2-7; TRBD1 matches 7 bases. This CDR3 comprises 15 residues. The germline V gene encodes CDR1 DFQATT and CDR2 SNEGSKA (reference sequence). V shed 3 bases, J shed 0 bases, and the junction held 8 bases outside the gene matches. In nucleotides, the CDR3 is TGCAGTGCTAGGAGGGGACAGCTGAGCTCCTACGAGCAGTACTTC. Protein product: CSARRGQLSSYEQYF.

This clonotype has a count of ten or more. V and J are TRBV11-1 and TRBJ2-7; 7 bases agree with TRBD2. Germline V CDR1 and CDR2: SGHAT, FQDESV (reference sequence). V lost 5 bases, J lost 2 bases, and 12 bases stayed unmatched. The CDR3 extends over 16 amino acids. CDR3 region: CASSLLSGVYPYEQYF. In nucleotides, the CDR3 is TGTGCCAGCAGCCTCCTCAGCGGGGTATACCCCTACGAGCAGTACTTC.

This clonotype came up a few times. The rearrangement joins TRBV7-9 to TRBJ2-7, with D tentatively TRBD1 (6 bases). V dropped 2 bases and J dropped 3 bases, with 14 bases sitting between them. Germline values: CDR1 SEHNR, CDR2 FQNEAQ (reference sequence). The CDR3 is 15 residues long. The CDR3 loop is CASSLKSPGDYEQYF. The DNA of the CDR3 is TGTGCCAGCAGCTTAAAGTCGCCAGGGGACTACGAGCAGTACTTC.

CDR3 protein: CASSLSTGLYSNQPQHF. DNA for the CDR3: TGTGCCAGCAGTTTATCGACAGGACTTTATAGCAATCAGCCCCAGCATTTT. The V and J genes are TRBV28 and TRBJ1-5, with D possibly TRBD1 on 6 matching bases. V lost 1 base and J lost 0, with 13 bases in between. The CDR3 runs 17 residues. Germline V gene sequence: CDR1 MDHEN, CDR2 SYDVKM.

The rearrangement links TRBV5-1 to TRBJ2-7; weak D call: TRBD1 (7 bases). CDR1 SGHRS and CDR2 YFSETQ come from the germline V gene. The length of the CDR3 is 16 residues. V was pared by 4 bases and J by 7 bases, with 24 bases between. CDR3 loop: CASSPSAAGGPGEQYF. In nucleotides, the CDR3 is TGCGCCAGCAGCCCGTCCGCGGCAGGGGGGCCCGGGGAGCAGTACTTC.

The chain has TRBV7-2 and TRBJ2-2; D may be TRBD1 (6 bases). Germline V gene sequence: CDR1 SGHTA, CDR2 FQGNSA. V was shortened by 4 bases and J by 0 bases, with 12 bases between the two germline ends. The CDR3 has 16 amino acids. CDR3 in amino acids: CASSSQGGANTGELFF. In DNA, the CDR3 is TGTGCCAGCAGCTCCCAAGGGGGAGCGAACACCGGGGAGCTGTTTTTT.

The rearrangement links TRBV5-8 to TRBJ2-1; 8 bases line up with TRBD2. The CDR3 runs to 16 residues. The junction had 14 bases not matched to a gene; V was cut back by 3 bases and J by 9 bases. The germline gives CDR1 SGHTS, CDR2 YDEGEE. The CDR3 sequence is CASSWVIGGRQGEQFF. The CDR3 DNA reads TGTGCCAGCAGCTGGGTAATTGGCGGGAGGCAGGGTGAGCAGTTCTTC.